The next 19 T cell receptor beta chains were all read from a single sample in a study of blood T cells in healthy people across ages. With a J-beta primer mix and a sample-barcoded 5' primer, a second PCR ran roughly 6 to 12 cycles. TCRdb called the 5' RACE reads again in MiXCR, with one record for every CDR3 protein. The table has 800,000 to 950,000 distinct CDR3 sequences, 30% to 45% seen once; the top ten hold over 10%. The specimen sequenced was blood. Receptor source: a man younger than 35 in good health.

This clonotype was counted a few times. The genes are TRBV11-2 and TRBJ2-3, with 8 positions matching TRBD2. The junction had 10 bases not matched to a gene; V was cut back by 5 bases and J by 0 bases. This CDR3 spans 17 amino acids. The V gene's germline CDR1 is SGHAT and CDR2 FQNNGV. CDR3 region: CASSLQTSVSSTDTQYF. CDR3 DNA: TGTGCCAGCAGCCTCCAGACTAGCGTTTCTAGCACAGATACGCAGTATTTT.

This clonotype was found a few times. The chain joins TRBV2 to TRBJ2-1; 7 positions agree with TRBD1. The germline gives CDR1 SNHLY, CDR2 FYNNEI. CDR3 size: 15 residues. The V segment lost 6 bases and the J segment 7 bases; nucleotides outside the gene matches: 12. DNA for the CDR3: TGTGCCAGCAGCCCAGACAGGGTTGTCGCTAATGAGCAGTTCTTC. This sequence encodes CASSPDRVVANEQFF.

This clonotype was picked up a small number of times. CDR3 coding DNA: TGTGCCAGCAGCCCGGAACCTGGGACAGGCCGCTACACCTTC. It translates to CASSPEPGTGRYTF. This chain uses TRBV12-3 or TRBV12-4 with TRBJ1-2; TRBD1 aligns across 8 bases. V lost 6 bases, J lost 9 bases, and 12 bases stayed unmatched. The CDR3 length is 14 residues.

The chain employs TRBV2 and TRBJ1-2, with D perhaps matching TRBD1 (5 bases). Germline assignment: CDR1 SNHLY and CDR2 FYNNEI. V gave up 8 bases and J gave up 2 bases, with 18 bases separating them. The CDR3 is 15 residues long. The CDR3 nucleotides read TGTGCCAGCTTACACGGGGCCAGCGGAAACTATGGCTACACCTTC. It specifies CASLHGASGNYGYTF. The variable domain in full, with the rest retrieved from reference TRBV2 and TRBJ1-2, is EPEVTQTPSHQVTQMGQEVILRCVPISNHLYFYWYRQILGQKVEFLVSFYNNEISEKSEIFDDQFSVERPDGSNFTLKIRSTKLEDSAMYFCASLHGASGNYGYTFGSGTRLTVV.

This clonotype was counted between two and nine times. The chain couples TRBV20-1 to TRBJ2-3; 14 bases are shared with TRBD2. This CDR3 comprises 16 residues. Germline assignment: CDR1 DFQATT and CDR2 SNEGSKA (reference sequence). Trimming at V came to 6 bases and at J to 4 bases, leaving 9 bases not matched to a gene. The CDR3 spells CSAIPGLAGGSDTQYF. The CDR3 DNA sequence: TGCAGTGCAATCCCCGGACTAGCGGGGGGATCAGATACGCAGTATTTT.

This chain uses TRBV10-3 with TRBJ1-3; D call uncertain. Deletions cut 11 bases from V and 0 bases from J, with 26 bases between. The germline CDR1 and CDR2 sequences are ENHRY and SYGVKD. The CDR3 is 18 residues long. CDR3 nucleotide sequence: TGTGCCGCACGCTCCCAAACGGCCGGAGCAATCTCTGGAAACACCATATATTTT. This codes for CAARSQTAGAISGNTIYF.

The CDR3 spells CASSTGTSSTEAFF. CDR3 bases: TGCGCCAGCTCGACCGGGACTTCGTCCACTGAAGCTTTCTTT. This chain joins TRBV5-1 and TRBJ1-1; possible D gene TRBD1, 5 bases. This CDR3 has 14 residues. V was shortened by 7 bases and J by 4 bases, with 17 bases between the two germline ends. Looked up from germline, CDR1 is SGHRS and CDR2 is YFSETQ.

This chain connects TRBV18 to TRBJ1-2, with 7 bases lining up with TRBD1. Germline lookup yields CDR1 KGHSH and CDR2 LQKENI. The CDR3 has 14 amino acids. The V gene end was trimmed by 4 bases and the J gene end by 3 bases; junction bases not matched to a gene: 5. The CDR3 is CASSQRDSDYGYTF. The CDR3, as DNA: TGTGCCAGCTCACAACGGGACAGCGACTATGGCTACACCTTC.

CDR3 DNA: TGTGCCAGCAGCTCGCTTTTCAGGAAACTAGGGAAAGCGCGGTTGGACGAGCAGTACTTC. Its protein product is CASSSLFRKLGKARLDEQYF. The chain uses TRBV7-2 and TRBJ2-5, with a possible D match to TRBD2 (5 bases). TRBJ2-7 matches the DNA end more closely, so the J call is doubtful. The CDR3 sequence is 20 residues long. Germline V gene data show CDR1 as SGHTA and CDR2 as FQGNSA.

This sequence joins TRBV4-3 and TRBJ2-7, with D unclear. Trimming pared 0 bases from V and 7 bases from J, leaving 16 bases between. The CDR3 runs 15 residues. Germline values: CDR1 LGHNA, CDR2 YSLEER. The CDR3 DNA follows: TGCGCCAGCAGCCAAGACCGAAGTTCGGTCAATGAGCAGTACTTC. Its protein is CASSQDRSSVNEQYF.

This chain uses TRBV28 with TRBJ2-1, with 8 positions matching TRBD2. Losses at the gene ends were 6 bases for V and 7 bases for J; bases not matched to a gene: 11. This CDR3 has 15 amino acids. Germline V gene lookup returns CDR1 MDHEN and CDR2 SYDVKM. The CDR3: CASRGVTGGVNEQFF. Written as DNA, the CDR3 is TGTGCCAGCAGGGGCGTAACGGGGGGGGTTAATGAGCAGTTCTTC.

This rearrangement joins TRBV20-1 to TRBJ1-1, with 9 bases that match TRBD1. Germline lookup yields CDR1 DFQATT and CDR2 SNEGSKA (reference sequence). The junction had 8 bases not matched to a gene; V was cut back by 5 bases and J by 4 bases. This CDR3 contains 14 residues. CDR3 DNA sequence: TGCAGTGCTGACGATACAGGGGGCGGCACTGAAGCTTTCTTT. This gives the protein CSADDTGGGTEAFF.

J is TRBJ2-5 and V is TRBV5-1, with D tentatively TRBD2 (6 bases). Germline CDR1 is SGHRS and CDR2 is YFSETQ. CDR3 length: 16 amino acids. V was shortened by 0 bases and J by 11 bases, with 23 bases between the two germline ends. Written as DNA, the CDR3 is TGCGCCAGCAGCTTGGTTCCTCGTGGGCGAGGGGAGGCTCAGTACTTC. Translating gives CASSLVPRGRGEAQYF.

This clonotype was observed a handful of times. The junction shows a germline mismatch at one end, possibly a read error. J is TRBJ1-5 and V is TRBV5-5; no reliable D call. Germline V CDR1 and CDR2: SGHKS, YYEKEE (reference sequence). CDR3 size: 14 residues. In DNA, the CDR3 is TGTGCCGGCAGCTTGGGGTACGGCAATCAGCCCCAGCATTTT. The encoded protein is CAGSLGYGNQPQHF.

This sequence joins TRBV20-1 and TRBJ1-6; 9 bases match TRBD1. V gave up 5 bases and J gave up 9 bases; unmatched junction bases: 8. The CDR3 consists of 14 residues. From germline, CDR1 is DFQATT and CDR2 SNEGSKA (reference sequence). Here the CDR3 reads CSAAPGQGTSPLHF. CDR3 nucleotide sequence: TGCAGTGCTGCACCGGGACAGGGCACTTCACCCCTCCACTTT.

A few counts support this clonotype. One end of the junction does not line up with germline, which may come from a read error. This sequence joins TRBV20-1 and TRBJ1-5; no definite D call. The CDR3 contains 13 residues. CDR1 is DFQATT, CDR2 SNEGSKA, per germline (reference sequence). The CDR3 region is CSAREKGNQPQHF. For the CDR3, the DNA is TGCAGTGCGAGAGAGAAAGGCAATCAGCCCCAGCATTTT.

This clonotype was seen only a few times. V usage is TRBV20-1 and J usage is TRBJ2-5; D might be TRBD1 (6 bases). Near its end, the DNA agrees better with TRBJ2-7, so the J call may be wrong. The CDR3 extends over 12 amino acids. Germline V gives CDR1 DFQATT, CDR2 SNEGSKA (reference sequence). CDR3: CSVWDIRSEQYF. The CDR3 region has the DNA TGCAGTGTCTGGGACATCCGGTCCGAGCAGTACTTC.

Of note for this clonotype: At one of its ends the junction is not consistent with the germline gene, which may arise from a read error. The chain joins TRBV12-3 or TRBV12-4 to TRBJ2-1; D remains unclear. This CDR3 is built from 13 residues. In DNA form, the CDR3 reads TGTGCCGGCAGTCTTGGATTGGTAGATGGGGAGTTCTTC. Residues: CAGSLGLVDGEFF.

The J gene is TRBJ2-1, the V gene TRBV7-2; D gene uncertain. The J call may be faulty, since TRBJ2-7 better matches the DNA end. Per the germline V gene, CDR1 is SGHTA and CDR2 is FQGNSA. The CDR3 contains 14 residues. CDR3: CASSSSASYSEQYF. DNA for the CDR3: TGTGCCAGCAGCTCCTCAGCCTCCTACAGTGAGCAGTACTTC.